The 3 T cell receptor beta chains below come from one sample, sequenced in a study of T cells in Graves' hyperthyroidism and ophthalmopathy (dated by TCRdb to the late 2010s). Receptors were amplified or captured by multiplex PCR. TCRdb lists the instrument as Illumina HiSeq 2000. The TCR beta CDR3 regions were amplified from the RNA transcripts. A first-round RT-PCR of the TCR CDR3 used the HTBI primer set with the Qiagen OneStep RT-PCR kit. TCRdb's own reprocessing of the public reads used fastp at Q25 and MiXCR and kept productive beta chains. Rows are unified per CDR3 protein, each entry keeping the most common DNA and genes. This sample holds 600,000 to 700,000 distinct CDR3 sequences; 45% were observed only once. The ten largest make up about 7% of the sample. The sample comprised peripheral blood or thyroid tissue (not recorded which). The receptor source for this set is an adult man with Graves' disease, either hyperthyroidism or ophthalmopathy (not recorded which).

This clonotype occurred once. This may be a read error, as it is one base from a much larger clone. The rearrangement links TRBV10-3 to TRBJ2-5; D is perhaps TRBD1 (5 bases). The germline CDR1 and CDR2 sequences are ENHRY and SYGVKD. This CDR3 has 15 residues. V lost 10 bases to trimming and J lost 3 bases, with 21 bases between them. Here the CDR3 reads CATREDILIKETQYF. For the CDR3, the DNA is TGTGCCACCAGAGAGGACATCCTCATAAAAGAGACCCAGTACTTC.

The chain is built from TRBV29-1 and TRBJ2-5; 10 bases are a match to TRBD2. This CDR3 has 13 residues. V trimming: 8 bases; J trimming: 2 bases; junction bases outside the gene matches: 5. Germline V gene data show CDR1 as SQVTM and CDR2 as ANQGSEA. The CDR3 nucleotides read TGCAGCCCAAGGACTAGCGGACAAGAGACCCAGTACTTC. Translated, it gives CSPRTSGQETQYF.

This clonotype was counted only a few times. V and J are TRBV7-9 and TRBJ1-1; D possibly corresponds to TRBD1 (6 bases). CDR3 length: 15 residues. Germline values: CDR1 SEHNR, CDR2 FQNEAQ (reference sequence). V was pared by 2 bases and J by 0 bases, with 10 bases between. For the CDR3, the DNA is TGTGCCAGCAGCTTACCTGACAGGATGAACACTGAAGCTTTCTTT. It is translated as CASSLPDRMNTEAFF. Full variable domain (remainder filled in from reference TRBV7-9 and TRBJ1-1): DTGVSQNPRHKITKRGQNVTFRCDPISEHNRLYWYRQTLGQGPEFLTYFQNEAQLEKSRLLSDRFSAERPKGSFSTLEIQRTEQGDSAMYLCASSLPDRMNTEAFFGQGTRLTVV.